This note documents a single TCR beta chain sequence. Its antigen is unidentified. The PCR made use of 60 Vbeta and 13 Jbeta primers. The protocol was immunoSEQ multiplex PCR, while the TCRdb copy is restricted to in-frame clones and leaves out a portion. The sample yields under 200,000 clones, roughly 13% seen once. These data come from a study of cytomegalovirus exposure and HLA in healthy donors. Study-level information: The Caucasian-associated ancestry cluster contained 81% of the approximately 410 genotyped donors.

Per germline, CDR1 MNHEY and CDR2 SMNVEV (reference sequence). The V gene end was trimmed by 5 bases and the J gene end by 7 bases; junction bases not matched to a gene: 9. There are 15 residues in the CDR3. Overall study results and limits: Presence/absence analyses took donor sequencing depth as roughly uniform. According to the study, 160 or so TCR beta chains were cytomegalovirus-associated. Further analysis was carried out later, and it showed several of the most significant clusters appearing linked to common viral pathogens.

The rearrangement uses TRBV27 and TRBJ2-1; the match to TRBD1 covers 9 bases. Sequenced input: PBMCs. This receptor was taken from a man between 45 and 60 years old in good health and CMV-seropositive. The CDR3 protein is CASSPGTGRRNEQFF. CDR3 coding DNA: TGTGCCAGCAGTCCGGGGACAGGGAGGCGGAATGAGCAGTTCTTC.